Listed below are T cell receptor beta chains from one sample, sequenced in a study of shared clonotypes between healthy human individuals. Sequencing used immunoSEQ multiplex PCR; TCRdb keeps in-frame clones, though not all of them. The data contain about 1 million clones, around 75% of them singletons. Sequencing was done on a sample of memory CD4+ T cells sorted from blood. The receptors shown here come from a man aged 18 to 35 in good health. CDR3s include the opening cysteine and the closing phenylalanine or tryptophan. D genes are given only for firm matches. Clone size is not always given. Where it is, it says once, few, many or a class for expanded clones.

NA TRBJ1-3 NA TRBV6-5 TGTGCCAGCAGTTACCAGGGAACCACTGGAAACACCATATATTTT CASSYQGTTGNTIYF
NA TRBJ1-2 TRBD1 TRBV27 TGTGCCAGCAGTTTATTGGGGACAGAATCTAACTATGGCTACACCTTC CASSLLGTESNYGYTF
NA TRBJ2-7 NA TRBV6-6 TGTGCCAGCAGTTACCCCTCGGGACGGGTCTACGAGCAGTACTTC CASSYPSGRVYEQYF
NA TRBJ2-7 NA TRBV7-8 TGTGCCAGCAGCTTCCGGTCAGGGTCCCACGAGCAGTACTTC CASSFRSGSHEQYF
NA TRBJ2-3 NA TRBV30 TGTGCCTGGAGTTTAACCCAACCGGGACTTCGGCAGTATTTT CAWSLTQPGLRQYF
NA TRBJ2-7 TRBD2 TRBV6-5 TGTGCCAGCAGGAGCGGGAGGGCCTACGAGCAGTACTTC CASRSGRAYEQYF
NA TRBJ1-1 NA TRBV30 TGTGCCTGGAGTGTAGGGGCCCTCGGTACTGAAGCTTTCTTT CAWSVGALGTEAFF
NA TRBJ1-1 TRBD1 TRBV5-1 TGCGCCAGCAGCTTGGGGGGACAGGGCTACACTGAAGCTTTCTTT CASSLGGQGYTEAFF
NA TRBJ1-6 TRBD1 TRBV9 TGTGCCAGCAGCGTAGGGCCAGGGGGCGCAGATAATTCACCCCTCCACTTT CASSVGPGGADNSPLHF
NA TRBJ1-2 NA TRBV6-5 TGTGCCAGCAGATTCCGGGACACCCTCCACTATGGCTACACCTTC CASRFRDTLHYGYTF
NA TRBJ2-5 TRBD1 TRBV28 TGTGCCAGCAGAGGACAGGGTAGGGGCCAAGAGACCCAGTACTTC CASRGQGRGQETQYF
NA TRBJ1-2 TRBD1 TRBV6-6 TGTGCCAGCAGTGGGACAGACCCTAACTATGGCTACACCTTC CASSGTDPNYGYTF
NA TRBJ1-1 NA TRBV2 TGTGCCAGCAGCGGAAACCGAGCAGGGACTGAAGCTTTCTTT CASSGNRAGTEAFF
NA TRBJ2-6 TRBD1 TRBV5-1 TGCGCCAGCAGCTTGGACAGGGGGCGTACCAACGTCCTGACTTTC CASSLDRGRTNVLTF
NA TRBJ2-7 NA TRBV27 TGTGCCAGCAGCCGGGGGCCGGGACTCACCTACGAGCAGTACTTC CASSRGPGLTYEQYF
once TRBJ1-5 TRBD1 TRBV2 TGTGCCAGCAGAGGACAGGACGGTCAGCCCCAGCATTTT CASRGQDGQPQHF
NA TRBJ2-3 NA TRBV25-1 TGTGCCAGCACCCGACTAGGAAATACGCAGTATTTT CASTRLGNTQYF
NA TRBJ1-1 NA TRBV18 TGTGCCAGCTCACCAGGGCTAAAGAACACTGAAGCTTTCTTT CASSPGLKNTEAFF
NA TRBJ2-6 NA TRBV2 TGTGCCAGCAGGCGGTCGACTAACTCTGGGGCCAACGTCCTGACTTTC CASRRSTNSGANVLTF
NA TRBJ2-3 NA TRBV19 TGTGCCAGTAGGGACCAAATGGAGCAGTATTTT CASRDQMEQYF
NA TRBJ2-3 NA TRBV5-4 TGTGCCAGCAGCACCCCGGGCGGCGGAGATACGCAGTATTTT CASSTPGGGDTQYF
once TRBJ2-1 NA TRBV7-3 TGTGCCAGCAGTCCAGGAATCCCGGGAAGTTACAATGAGCAGTTCTTC CASSPGIPGSYNEQFF
NA TRBJ2-7 TRBD1 TRBV5-1 TGCGCCAGCAGCTCTGACAGGGGGCGTGAGCAGTACTTC CASSSDRGREQYF
NA TRBJ1-3 TRBD1 TRBV7-6 TGTGCCAGCAGCTTAGCCGCCGGGACAGGGGGCGGAAACACCATATATTTT CASSLAAGTGGGNTIYF
few TRBJ1-6 NA TRBV6-6 TGTGCCAGCAGTTACTCGTCACAGCAGAATTCACCCCTCCACTTT CASSYSSQQNSPLHF
many TRBJ2-3 TRBD1 TRBV6-5 TGTGCCAGCAGCCCCGGACAGGGCTTCCAGTATTTT CASSPGQGFQYF
NA TRBJ2-7 NA TRBV5-1 TGCGCCAGCAGCTTGGGCTCCCTATACGAGCAGTACTTC CASSLGSLYEQYF
NA TRBJ2-5 TRBD2 TRBV7-2 TGTGCCAGCAGTTATAGCGGGTGGGGACAAGAGACCCAGTACTTC CASSYSGWGQETQYF
NA TRBJ1-5 NA TRBV21-1 NA CASSKVGEGNQPQHF
NA TRBJ1-6 TRBD1 TRBV19 TGTGCCAGTAGTACCGGACAGGAATTAATCATTGCACCCCTCCACTTT CASSTGQELIIAPLHF
NA TRBJ1-2 NA TRBV30 TGTGCCTGGAGAACAGACTACTATGGCTACACCTTC CAWRTDYYGYTF
NA TRBJ2-7 TRBD1 TRBV30 TGTGCCTGGAGTGAAGGCTCCGGGACAGACTACTTC CAWSEGSGTDYF
NA TRBJ2-5 TRBD2 TRBV25-1 TGTGCCAGCAGTCCCATGACTAGCGGGGGTTATCAAGAGACCCAGTACTTC CASSPMTSGGYQETQYF
NA TRBJ1-6 TRBD1 TRBV6-5 TGTGCCAGCAGTTACGAGGGGGCTACCTATAATTCACCCCTCCACTTT CASSYEGATYNSPLHF
once TRBJ1-1 NA TRBV4-3 TGCGCCAGCAGCCAAGGGCAGGGGCCGGGGGTAGCTTTCTTT CASSQGQGPGVAFF
NA TRBJ2-2 TRBD1 TRBV5-1 TGCGCCAGCAGCTCGGCAGGGGGTATCCCCGGGGAGCTGTTTTTT CASSSAGGIPGELFF
NA TRBJ1-1 NA TRBV6-1 TGTGCCAGCACCTCCCCCCGACGAGCTTTCTTT CASTSPRRAFF
NA TRBJ2-7 TRBD1 TRBV2 TGTGCCAGTCTCCCGGGACAGGGAACTGGGCAGTACTTC CASLPGQGTGQYF
NA TRBJ2-3 NA TRBV5-1 TGCGCCAGCAGTCCTCTCCTCCCCGCTAGCACAGATACGCAGTATTTT CASSPLLPASTDTQYF
NA TRBJ2-5 NA TRBV5-4 TGTGCCAGCAGCCCCCAAAATAAGGGGGAGACCCAGTACTTC CASSPQNKGETQYF
NA TRBJ1-5 NA TRBV11-2 TGTGCCAGCAGCTTGGGGGGGCCCAATCAGCCCCAGCATTTT CASSLGGPNQPQHF
few TRBJ1-4 NA TRBV30 TGTGCCTGGAGCGTCGGGGGCGTGGGAGAAAAACTGTTTTTT CAWSVGGVGEKLFF
NA TRBJ1-3 NA TRBV7-2 TGTGCCAGCAGCGGCGGGGGACGACTCGGAAACACCATATATTTT CASSGGGRLGNTIYF
NA TRBJ2-7 TRBD2 TRBV7-9 TGTGCCAGCAGCTTAACTAGCGGGAGCTTCTACGAGCAGTACTTC CASSLTSGSFYEQYF
few TRBJ1-6 NA TRBV21-1 TGTGCCAGCAGCAAAAGAGAGCAGGGAAGGTATTCACCCCTCCACTTT CASSKREQGRYSPLHF
NA TRBJ2-7 TRBD2 TRBV13 TGTGCCAGCAGCTTGAATAACCGGGACTACCCCCACGAGCAGTACTTC CASSLNNRDYPHEQYF
NA TRBJ1-1 NA TRBV7-2 TGTGCCAGCAGCTTTTACGCGGGGGGGAACACTGAAGCTTTCTTT CASSFYAGGNTEAFF
once TRBJ2-3 TRBD2 TRBV5-1 TGCGCCAGCAGCCCCGGGCTAGCGGTCACAGATACGCAGTATTTT CASSPGLAVTDTQYF
few TRBJ2-7 NA TRBV5-4 TGTGCCAGCGGTAGGGACGCCGGCTACGAGCAGTACTTC CASGRDAGYEQYF
few TRBJ2-5 TRBD2 TRBV11-2 TGTGCCAGCAGCTTAGGCGGACTAGCGGGCGCCCAAGAGACCCAGTACTTC CASSLGGLAGAQETQYF